This T cell receptor (beta chain) appears in the sequencing data of a study of T cell changes during pregnancy in multiple sclerosis. Generated by immunoSEQ multiplex PCR, the TCRdb table keeps only in-frame clones and is missing some. The sample yields approximately 54,000 clones, 91% seen once. The CDR3 contains 15 residues. The V gene's germline CDR1 is SGHRS and CDR2 YFSETQ. V was shortened by 1 base and J by 0 bases, with 9 bases between the two germline ends. This sample comprised peripheral blood, obtained after pregnancy. This chain joins TRBV5-1 and TRBJ2-3, with D possibly matching TRBD1 (5 bases). The sequence came from a female donor in good health, enrolled as a control in a pregnancy study. The CDR3 here is CASSLRAGSTDTQYF. Written as DNA, the CDR3 is TGCGCCAGCAGCTTGAGGGCAGGGAGCACAGATACGCAGTATTTT.